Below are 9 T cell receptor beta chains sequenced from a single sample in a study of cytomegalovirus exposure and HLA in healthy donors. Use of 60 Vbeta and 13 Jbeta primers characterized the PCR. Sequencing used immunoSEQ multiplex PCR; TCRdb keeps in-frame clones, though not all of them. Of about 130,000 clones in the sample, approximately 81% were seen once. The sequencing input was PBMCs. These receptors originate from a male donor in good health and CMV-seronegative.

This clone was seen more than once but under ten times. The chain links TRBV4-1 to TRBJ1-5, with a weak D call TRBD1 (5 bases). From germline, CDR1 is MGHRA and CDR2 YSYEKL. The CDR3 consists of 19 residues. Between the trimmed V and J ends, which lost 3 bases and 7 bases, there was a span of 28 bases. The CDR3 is CASSQETTLMRGHGQPQHF. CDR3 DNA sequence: TGCGCCAGCAGCCAGGAGACAACCCTGATGCGGGGCCACGGGCAGCCCCAGCATTTT.

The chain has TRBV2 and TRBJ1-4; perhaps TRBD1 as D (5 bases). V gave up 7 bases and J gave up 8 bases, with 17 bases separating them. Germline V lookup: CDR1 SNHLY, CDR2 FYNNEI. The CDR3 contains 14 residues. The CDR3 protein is CASKLGGDVEKLFF. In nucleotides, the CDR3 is TGTGCCAGCAAACTTGGAGGGGATGTAGAAAAACTGTTTTTT.

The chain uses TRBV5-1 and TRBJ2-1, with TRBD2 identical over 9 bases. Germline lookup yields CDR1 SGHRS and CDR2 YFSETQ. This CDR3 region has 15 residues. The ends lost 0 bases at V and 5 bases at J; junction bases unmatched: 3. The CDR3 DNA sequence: TGCGCCAGCAGCTTGGGCGGGGGGGGTGACAATGAGCAGTTCTTC. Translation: CASSLGGGGDNEQFF.

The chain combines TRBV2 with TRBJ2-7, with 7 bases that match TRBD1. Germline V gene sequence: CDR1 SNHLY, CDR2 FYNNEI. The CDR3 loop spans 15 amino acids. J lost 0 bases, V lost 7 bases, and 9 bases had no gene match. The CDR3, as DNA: TGTGCCAGCAACCTGGGACAGCTTTTCTCCTACGAGCAGTACTTC. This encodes CASNLGQLFSYEQYF.

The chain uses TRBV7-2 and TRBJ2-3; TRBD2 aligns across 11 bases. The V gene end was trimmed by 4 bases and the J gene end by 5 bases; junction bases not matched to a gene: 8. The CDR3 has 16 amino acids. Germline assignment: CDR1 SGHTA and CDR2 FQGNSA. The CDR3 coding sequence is TGTGCCAGCAGCTCTAGACTAGCGGGATTGGGAGATACGCAGTATTTT. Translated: CASSSRLAGLGDTQYF.

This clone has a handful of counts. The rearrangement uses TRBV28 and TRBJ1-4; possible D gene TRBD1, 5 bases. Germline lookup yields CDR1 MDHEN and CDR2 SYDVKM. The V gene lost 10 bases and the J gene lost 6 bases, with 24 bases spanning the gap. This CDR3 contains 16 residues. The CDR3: CATQLLSEGRDEKLFF. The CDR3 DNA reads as TGTGCCACCCAGCTCTTGTCAGAGGGGAGGGATGAAAAACTGTTTTTT.

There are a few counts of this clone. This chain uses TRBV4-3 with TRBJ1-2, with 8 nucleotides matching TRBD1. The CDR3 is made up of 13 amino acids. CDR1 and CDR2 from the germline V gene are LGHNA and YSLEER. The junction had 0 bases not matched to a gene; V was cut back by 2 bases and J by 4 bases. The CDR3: CASSQTGGYGYTF. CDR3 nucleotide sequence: TGCGCCAGCAGCCAAACAGGGGGCTATGGCTACACCTTC.

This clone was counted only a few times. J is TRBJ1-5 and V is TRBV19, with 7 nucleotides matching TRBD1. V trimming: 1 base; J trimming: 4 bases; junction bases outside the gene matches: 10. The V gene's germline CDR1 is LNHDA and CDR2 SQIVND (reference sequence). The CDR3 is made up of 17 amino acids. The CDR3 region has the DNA TGTGCCAGTAGTATAGGTTCCCCGGACAGGTTAAATCAGCCCCAGCATTTT. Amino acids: CASSIGSPDRLNQPQHF.

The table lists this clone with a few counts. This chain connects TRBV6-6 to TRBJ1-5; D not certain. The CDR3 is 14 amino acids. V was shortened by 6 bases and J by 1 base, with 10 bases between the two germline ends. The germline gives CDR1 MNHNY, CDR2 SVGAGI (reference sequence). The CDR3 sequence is CASSPGSSNQPQHF. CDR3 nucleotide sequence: TGTGCCAGCAGCCCCGGGTCGAGCAATCAGCCCCAGCATTTT.